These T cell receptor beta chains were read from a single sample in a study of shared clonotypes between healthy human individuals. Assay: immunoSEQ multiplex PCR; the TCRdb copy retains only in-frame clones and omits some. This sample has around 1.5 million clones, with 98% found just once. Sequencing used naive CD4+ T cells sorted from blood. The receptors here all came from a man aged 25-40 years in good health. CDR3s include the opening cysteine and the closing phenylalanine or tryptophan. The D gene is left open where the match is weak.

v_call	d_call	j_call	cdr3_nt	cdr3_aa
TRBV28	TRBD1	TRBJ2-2	TGTGCCAGCAGTGGACAGGGGGTTACCGGGGAGCTGTTTTTT	CASSGQGVTGELFF
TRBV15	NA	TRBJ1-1	TGTGCCACCAGCAGCGACTACAGGGAAGGCAACACTGAAGCTTTCTTT	CATSSDYREGNTEAFF
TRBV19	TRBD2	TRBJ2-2	TGTGCCAGTAGTAAGCTAGCGGGAATCAACACCGGGGAGCTGTTTTTT	CASSKLAGINTGELFF
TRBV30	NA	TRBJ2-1	TGTGCCTGGAGTTTTGAGGGAGCCTACAATGAGCAGTTCTTC	CAWSFEGAYNEQFF
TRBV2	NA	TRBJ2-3	TGTGCCAGCAGTGTCGACAGAACAGATACGCAGTATTTT	CASSVDRTDTQYF
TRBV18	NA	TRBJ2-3	TGTGCCAGCTCACCCGCTGGAGCGGACGGCACAGATACGCAGTATTTT	CASSPAGADGTDTQYF
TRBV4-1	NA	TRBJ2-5	TGCGCCAGCAGCCAAGAATGGGAGTTGGGGACCCAGTACTTC	CASSQEWELGTQYF
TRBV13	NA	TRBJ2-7	TGTGCCAGCAGCTCAAGGGGGGACACTCCTCAGAAGGGGAACGAGCAGTACTTC	CASSSRGDTPQKGNEQYF
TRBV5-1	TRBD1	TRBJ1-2	TGCGCCAGCAGCACAACCGGGACAGAGGGCTGTGCCTTC	CASSTTGTEGCAF
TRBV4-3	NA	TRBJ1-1	TGCGCCAGCAGCCAAGACACCCTTGCGGCTGAAGCTTTCTTT	CASSQDTLAAEAFF
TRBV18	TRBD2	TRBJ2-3	TGTGCCAGCTCACCACAGGGACTAGCGGGAGTGGCAGATACGCAGTATTTT	CASSPQGLAGVADTQYF